This T cell receptor (beta chain) was profiled in a study of vaccination effects on CD4 cells after COVID-19 (dated 2022 in TCRdb). Notes on the research overall: Each participant received two doses of an mRNA SARS-CoV-2 vaccine, either BNT162b2 or mRNA-1273. Cultures from other donors in the study were sequenced with the Oncomine TCR Beta short-read assay on an Illumina iSeq 100. The full study included 10 to 11 COVID-19 convalescent patients and several SARS-CoV-2-naive healthy vaccine recipients. SARS-CoV-2 spike-specific CD4+ TCR repertoires were compared before and after mRNA vaccination in COVID-19 convalescent patients and in infection-naive vaccine recipients. Beyond this particular receptor, the publication reports: Limitations of the study were the small number of convalescent patients and the absence of early post-infection timepoints. Both infection-induced and vaccine-induced clones contracted markedly at late post-vaccination timepoints, which is consistent with waning T cell responses. In healthy vaccine recipients, vaccine-induced clones were almost all SARS-CoV-2 mono-reactive, with only 1 of 255 cross-reactive with common cold coronaviruses.

The ViraFEST assay stimulated PBMC with viral peptide pools and then used TCR sequencing to identify antigen-specific CD4+ T cell clonotypes by expansion. After more than 9 days of culture, CD4+ T cells were isolated with the EasySep CD4+ T cell isolation kit. None of the healthy vaccine recipients had a prior SARS-CoV-2 infection, which was confirmed by nucleocapsid antibody tests that came back negative both before and after vaccination. About 2.1 million PBMC per well were cultured with approximately 10 ug/ml peptides in IMDM containing around 5.3% human AB serum, approximately 9.1 IU/ml IL-2 and gentamicin. On days 3 and 7, half of the culture medium was replaced with fresh IL-2-containing medium. Each peptide stimulation condition was cultured in triplicate wells unless otherwise noted. PBMC were separated from whole blood using Ficoll-Paque Plus gradient centrifugation and were then either cryopreserved at -140C or used fresh. The overlapping peptide pools covered the spike proteins of SARS-CoV-2 and of the common cold coronaviruses HCoV-NL63, HCoV-OC43 and HCoV-229E. The QIAamp micro DNA kit was used to extract genomic DNA from the cultured CD4+ T cells.

The CDR3, cysteine through phenylalanine, is 15 amino acids long. CDR3 DNA is the only sequence kept; it has 45 bases, read in frame from the first base. V gives up 0 bases and J gives up 0 bases, and the segment between their germline ends measures 8 bases. The germline V gene supplies CDR1 LGHNA and CDR2 YNFKEQ. Comments on this clone: Its cognate antigen has yet to be identified. No qualities accompany the bases; no much larger clone lies one base away.

Receptor libraries were prepared by the immunoSEQ multiplex PCR assay. DNA from the cultured, isolated CD4+ T cells was subjected to TCR beta CDR3 sequencing. Under the source paper's analysis protocol: Non-productive TCR sequences were discarded, and reads were trimmed to the CDR3 region, with only CDR3s of 7 or more amino acids retained. Antigen-specific clonotypes were identified with the MANAFEST web app by comparing expansion in peptide wells against reference cultures. To be called positive, a clone needed expansion at FDR<0.05 compared with the reference and with all other wells, an odds ratio greater than 5, and a frequency greater than 0.1% in two replicate wells. Clonotypes significantly expanded in SARS-CoV-2 spike wells and in at least one common cold coronavirus spike condition were defined as cross-reactive. CDR3 similarity was assessed by Levenshtein distance with the stringdist R package, and unrooted trees were built with ape in R 3.6.1. The clones in this table, taken by TCRdb from immuneACCESS, are in-frame only. Not every clone is retained; where verified, under half of the shortfall comes from an unresolved V gene, and the cause of the rest is unknown. The V and J calls and clone size were taken over from that table, and D and trimming were inferred from the DNA. Present in this sample are tens of thousands of clones, around 76% of which were seen just once. The top ten clones comprise 9.1% of the sample.

The origin of this receptor is a human donor who received a COVID-19 vaccine. This material consisted of CD4+ T cells from PBMCs cultured with HCoV-NL63 spike peptides, taken before COVID-19 vaccination. The cell subset or site label for this specimen denotes: HCoV-NL63 spike overlapping peptide pool stimulation. The chain uses TRBV4-2 and TRBJ2-5; TRBD2 might be the D gene, on 5 matching bases. The DNA reads TGTGCCAGCAGCCAAGACCGGACTCACCAAGAGACCCAGTACTTC. This sequence encodes CASSQDRTHQETQYF.